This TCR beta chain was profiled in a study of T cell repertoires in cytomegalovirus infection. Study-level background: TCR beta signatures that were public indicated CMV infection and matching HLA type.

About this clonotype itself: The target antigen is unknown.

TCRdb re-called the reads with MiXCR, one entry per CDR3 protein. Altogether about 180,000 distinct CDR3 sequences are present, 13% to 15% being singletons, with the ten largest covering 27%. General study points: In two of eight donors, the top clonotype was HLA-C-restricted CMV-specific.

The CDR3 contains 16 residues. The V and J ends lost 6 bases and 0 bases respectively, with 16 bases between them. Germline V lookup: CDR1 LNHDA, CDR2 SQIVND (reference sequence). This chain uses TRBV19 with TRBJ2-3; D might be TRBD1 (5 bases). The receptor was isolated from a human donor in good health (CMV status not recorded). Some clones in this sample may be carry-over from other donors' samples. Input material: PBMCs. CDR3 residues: CASRRSGSGSTDTQYF. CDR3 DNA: TGTGCCAGTAGAAGGTCCGGGTCAGGGAGCACAGATACGCAGTATTTT.